A single sample gave rise to the 8 T cell receptor beta chains below, sequenced in a study of T cells in Graves' hyperthyroidism and ophthalmopathy (dated by TCRdb to about 2019). The library was built by means of multiplex PCR. Sequencing used an Illumina HiSeq 2000. The TCR beta CDR3 regions were amplified from RNA transcripts. The first round of RT-PCR for the TCR CDR3 was performed with the HTBI primer set and the Qiagen OneStep RT-PCR kit. Using fastp at Q25 and MiXCR, TCRdb reprocessed the public reads and kept productive beta chains. For every CDR3 protein sequence, its rows merge into one entry that carries the most common genes and DNA. This sample lists a few hundred thousand distinct CDR3 sequences; more than 12% were detected once. Of the sample, approximately 32% falls within the top ten clones. The sample consisted of blood. The receptor set was obtained from a woman aged 25 to 39 with Graves' hyperthyroidism.

Details on this clonotype: This could be a read error, since a much larger clone is one nucleotide away. This sequence joins TRBV28 and TRBJ2-5; D perhaps matches TRBD1 (5 bases). Germline V gene lookup returns CDR1 MDHEN and CDR2 SYDVKM. The CDR3 extends over 13 amino acids. The CDR3 loop is CASRFQGKETQHF. Here the CDR3 DNA reads TGTGCCAGCAGATTCCAGGGAAAAGAGACCCAGCACTTC.

This clonotype was counted ten times or more. The CDR3 region is CASSGDRFYEQYF. CDR3 nucleotides: TGTGCCAGCAGTGGGGACAGGTTCTACGAGCAGTACTTC. The genes are TRBV6-1 and TRBJ2-7, with 8 bases aligning to TRBD1. Germline V lookup: CDR1 MNHNS, CDR2 SASEGT. The CDR3 is made up of 13 amino acids. The V and J ends lost 4 bases and 3 bases, in that order; junction bases with no gene match: 2.

This clonotype was seen ten or more times. This chain links TRBV28 with TRBJ1-3, with D unclear. Germline-derived CDR1 and CDR2 are MDHEN and SYDVKM. The CDR3 runs to 16 residues. V was pared by 6 bases and J by 0 bases, with 15 bases between. Here the CDR3 reads CASRGATIVSGNTIYF. The CDR3 nucleotides are TGTGCCAGCAGGGGAGCTACGATCGTCTCTGGAAACACCATATATTTT.

The chain joins TRBV10-3 to TRBJ2-6; 12 nucleotides match TRBD1. Germline assignment: CDR1 ENHRY and CDR2 SYGVKD. The CDR3 runs to 17 residues. V shed 8 bases, J shed 1 base, and the junction held 6 bases outside the gene matches. The CDR3 reads CAIWGQGAQSGANVLTF. The CDR3 nucleotides are TGTGCCATCTGGGGACAGGGGGCGCAGTCTGGGGCCAACGTCCTGACTTTC.

The J gene is TRBJ1-2, the V gene TRBV6-1, with 8 bases matching TRBD1. CDR1 is MNHNS and CDR2 is SASEGT in the germline V gene. The CDR3 covers 16 residues. The ends lost 3 bases at V and 4 bases at J; junction bases unmatched: 10. CDR3 sequence: CASSDTRQGPLYGYTF. The CDR3 DNA reads as TGTGCCAGCAGTGACACGCGACAGGGGCCCCTCTATGGCTACACCTTC.

This clonotype has ten or more counts. This chain uses TRBV28 with TRBJ2-5; 9 nucleotides agree with TRBD2. CDR1 is MDHEN, CDR2 SYDVKM, per germline. V shed 6 bases and J 5 bases; nucleotides not matched to a gene: 10. This CDR3 has 15 amino acids. The CDR3 spells CASSPDSGSGETQYF. The CDR3 DNA is TGTGCCAGCAGCCCTGATAGCGGGAGCGGGGAGACCCAGTACTTC.

The genes are TRBV7-3 and TRBJ1-6; 10 bases agree with TRBD1. V lost 3 bases to trimming and J lost 7 bases; unmatched junction nucleotides: 3. This CDR3 has 15 residues. Germline values: CDR1 SGHTA, CDR2 FQGTGA. The CDR3 is CASSFRQGANSPLHF. CDR3 coding DNA: TGTGCCAGCAGCTTTAGACAGGGGGCGAATTCACCCCTCCACTTT.

The table lists this clonotype with many counts. J is TRBJ2-5 and V is TRBV10-2, with TRBD2 as a possible D gene (5 bases). Germline assignment: CDR1 WSHSY and CDR2 SAAADI. V was cut by 3 bases and J by 5 bases, with 16 bases left in between. The CDR3 is 15 amino acids. Here the CDR3 reads CASSDGVADGETQYF. CDR3 nucleotide sequence: TGCGCCAGCAGTGACGGGGTAGCCGACGGGGAGACCCAGTACTTC.